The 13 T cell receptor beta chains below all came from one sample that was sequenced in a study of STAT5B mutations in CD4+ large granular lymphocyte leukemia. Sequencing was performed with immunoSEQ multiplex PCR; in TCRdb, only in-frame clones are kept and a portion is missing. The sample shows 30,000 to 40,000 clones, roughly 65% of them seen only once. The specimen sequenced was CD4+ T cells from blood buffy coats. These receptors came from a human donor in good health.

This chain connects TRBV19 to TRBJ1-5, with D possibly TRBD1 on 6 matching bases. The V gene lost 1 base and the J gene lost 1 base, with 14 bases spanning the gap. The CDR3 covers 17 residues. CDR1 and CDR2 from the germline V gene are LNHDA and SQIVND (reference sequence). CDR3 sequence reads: CASSIGWRGASNQPQHF. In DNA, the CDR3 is TGTGCCAGTAGTATAGGGTGGCGGGGGGCCAGCAATCAGCCCCAGCATTTT.

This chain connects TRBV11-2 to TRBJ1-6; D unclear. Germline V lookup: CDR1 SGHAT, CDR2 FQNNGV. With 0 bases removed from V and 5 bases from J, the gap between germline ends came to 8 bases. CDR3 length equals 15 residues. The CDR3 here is CASSLEGLNNSPLHF. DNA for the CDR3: TGTGCCAGCAGCTTAGAGGGCCTGAATAATTCACCCCTCCACTTT.

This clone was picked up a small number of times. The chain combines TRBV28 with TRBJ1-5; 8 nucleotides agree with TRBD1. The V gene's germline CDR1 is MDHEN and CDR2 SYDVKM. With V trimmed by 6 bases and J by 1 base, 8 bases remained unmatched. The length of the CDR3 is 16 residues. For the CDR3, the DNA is TGTGCCAGCAGCTCCCCAGGGGGCTACAGCAATCAGCCCCAGCATTTT. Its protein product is CASSSPGGYSNQPQHF.

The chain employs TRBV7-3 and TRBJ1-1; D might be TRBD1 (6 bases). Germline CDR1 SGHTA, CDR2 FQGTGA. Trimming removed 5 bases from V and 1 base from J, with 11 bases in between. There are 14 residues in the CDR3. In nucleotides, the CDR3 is TGTGCCAGCAGCCTGGGACATTCGAACACTGAAGCTTTCTTT. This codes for CASSLGHSNTEAFF.

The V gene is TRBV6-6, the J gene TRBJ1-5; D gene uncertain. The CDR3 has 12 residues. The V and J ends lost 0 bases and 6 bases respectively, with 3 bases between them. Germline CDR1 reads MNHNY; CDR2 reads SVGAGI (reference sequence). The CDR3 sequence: CASSYSVQPQHF. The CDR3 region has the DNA TGTGCCAGCAGTTACTCGGTTCAGCCCCAGCATTTT.

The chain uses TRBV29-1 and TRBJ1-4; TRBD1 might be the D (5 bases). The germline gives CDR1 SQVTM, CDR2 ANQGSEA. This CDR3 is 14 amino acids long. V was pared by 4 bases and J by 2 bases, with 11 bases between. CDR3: CSVVQGATNEKLFF. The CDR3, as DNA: TGCAGCGTTGTGCAGGGCGCGACTAATGAAAAACTGTTTTTT. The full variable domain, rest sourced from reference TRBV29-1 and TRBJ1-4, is SAVISQKPSRDICQRGTSLTIQCQVDSQVTMMFWYRQQPGQSLTLIATANQGSEATYESGFVIDKFPISRPNLTFSTLTVSNMSPEDSSIYLCSVVQGATNEKLFFGSGTQLSVL.

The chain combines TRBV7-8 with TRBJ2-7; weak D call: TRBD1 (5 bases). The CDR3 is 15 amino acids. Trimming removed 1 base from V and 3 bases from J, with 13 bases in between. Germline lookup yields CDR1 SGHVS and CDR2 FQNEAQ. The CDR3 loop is CASSLGQGRGYEQYF. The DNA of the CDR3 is TGTGCCAGCAGCTTAGGGCAGGGTAGAGGCTACGAGCAGTACTTC.

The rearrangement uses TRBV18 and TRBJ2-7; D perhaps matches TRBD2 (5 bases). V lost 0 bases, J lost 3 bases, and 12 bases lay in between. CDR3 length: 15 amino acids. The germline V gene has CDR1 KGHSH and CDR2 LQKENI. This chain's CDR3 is CASSPPDPAGYEQYF. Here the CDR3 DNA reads TGTGCCAGCTCACCACCGGACCCTGCGGGCTACGAGCAGTACTTC.

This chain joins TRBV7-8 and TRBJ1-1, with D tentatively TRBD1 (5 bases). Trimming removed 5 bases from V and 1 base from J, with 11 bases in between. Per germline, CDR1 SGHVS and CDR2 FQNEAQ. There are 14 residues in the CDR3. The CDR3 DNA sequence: TGTGCCAGCAGCAAATCTGGACAGAACACTGAAGCTTTCTTT. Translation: CASSKSGQNTEAFF.

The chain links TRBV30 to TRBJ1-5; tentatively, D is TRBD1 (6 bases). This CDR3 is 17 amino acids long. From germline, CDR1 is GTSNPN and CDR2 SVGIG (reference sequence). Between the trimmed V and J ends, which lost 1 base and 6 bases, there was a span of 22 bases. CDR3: CAWSAQDTGNLLQPQHF. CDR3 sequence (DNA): TGTGCCTGGAGTGCCCAAGATACAGGGAATTTGCTTCAGCCCCAGCATTTT.

The CDR3 region has the DNA TGTGCCAGCAGCTCAACTCTTGGGTATAAGTCTAGCAATCAGCCCCAGCATTTT. It yields the protein CASSSTLGYKSSNQPQHF. V usage is TRBV7-9 and J usage is TRBJ1-5, with no clear D. The V end was cut by 4 bases, the J end by 0 bases, with 19 bases between. Germline V gives CDR1 SEHNR, CDR2 FQNEAQ (reference sequence). The CDR3 is 18 residues long.

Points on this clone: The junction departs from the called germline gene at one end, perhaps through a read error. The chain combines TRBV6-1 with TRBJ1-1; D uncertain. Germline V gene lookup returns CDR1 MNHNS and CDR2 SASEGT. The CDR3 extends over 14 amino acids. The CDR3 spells CAGRTQSMNTEAFF. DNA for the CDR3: TGTGCCGGCAGGACGCAGAGTATGAACACTGAAGCTTTCTTT.

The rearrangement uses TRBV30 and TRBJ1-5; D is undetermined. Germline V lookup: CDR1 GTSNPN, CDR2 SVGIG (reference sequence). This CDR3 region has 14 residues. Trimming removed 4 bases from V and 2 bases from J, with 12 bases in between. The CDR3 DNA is TGTGCCTGGACTCCCCTCTCAGGCAATCAGCCCCAGCATTTT. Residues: CAWTPLSGNQPQHF.